The 13 T cell receptor beta chains below all came from one sample that was sequenced in a study of neoadjuvant anti-PD-1 for oral cavity cancer. Profiled with immunoSEQ multiplex PCR; TCRdb holds only in-frame clones, not every one. The sample consists of about 80,000 clones, approximately 80% of them appearing once. Here the sequenced sample was PBMCs, taken before nivolumab (anti-PD-1) treatment. The receptors were gathered from a person between 40 and 79 years old with oral cavity squamous cell carcinoma.

V and J are TRBV5-1 and TRBJ2-1; D remains ambiguous. The V gene's germline CDR1 is SGHRS and CDR2 YFSETQ. The CDR3 runs to 15 residues. Trimming pared 0 bases from V and 1 base from J, leaving 8 bases between. The CDR3: CASSLGGLSYNEQFF. Written as DNA, the CDR3 is TGCGCCAGCAGCTTGGGTGGATTATCCTACAATGAGCAGTTCTTC. The full variable domain, completed using reference TRBV5-1 and TRBJ2-1, is KAGVTQTPRYLIKTRGQQVTLSCSPISGHRSVSWYQQTPGQGLQFLFEYFSETQRNKGNFPGRFSGRQFSNSRSEMNVSTLELGDSALYLCASSLGGLSYNEQFFGPGTRLTVL.

The chain recombines TRBV6-4 with TRBJ1-1, with 11 bases aligning to TRBD1. CDR3 size: 14 residues. Germline values: CDR1 MRHNA, CDR2 SNTAGT. Trimming took 6 bases from V and 4 from J; bases not matched to a gene: 4. CDR3 protein: CASSNGQGATEAFF. For the CDR3, the DNA is TGTGCCAGCAGCAATGGACAGGGGGCCACTGAAGCTTTCTTT.

The V gene is TRBV7-3, the J gene TRBJ2-3, with 15 bases lining up with TRBD2. The V gene's germline CDR1 is SGHTA and CDR2 FQGTGA. Germline trimming cut 5 bases from V and 8 bases from J; bases unmatched to any gene: 8. The CDR3 has 16 amino acids. CDR3 DNA sequence: TGTGCCAGCAGCCCGAATGGACTAGCGGGAGGGGTTACGCAGTATTTT. This encodes CASSPNGLAGGVTQYF.

The chain is built from TRBV27 and TRBJ2-7, with 9 bases lining up with TRBD2. The CDR3 extends over 15 amino acids. Germline V gene sequence: CDR1 MNHEY, CDR2 SMNVEV (reference sequence). With V trimmed by 2 bases and J by 3 bases, 5 bases remained unmatched. The DNA for the CDR3 is TGTGCCAGCAGTTTAAGGGCGGGAGGGCTCTACGAGCAGTACTTC. Its protein is CASSLRAGGLYEQYF.

This sequence joins TRBV6-1 and TRBJ1-5; D may be TRBD1 (5 bases). Germline values: CDR1 MNHNS, CDR2 SASEGT. CDR3 length: 15 amino acids. The V end was cut by 2 bases, the J end by 0 bases, with 8 bases between. DNA of the CDR3: TGTGCCAGCAGTGAACGGGGGATTAGCAATCAGCCCCAGCATTTT. Translating gives CASSERGISNQPQHF.

The rearrangement uses TRBV6-5 and TRBJ2-3; tentatively, D is TRBD1 (6 bases). This CDR3 has 13 amino acids. Germline values: CDR1 MNHEY, CDR2 SVGAGI. V lost 5 bases to trimming and J lost 6 bases, with 12 bases between them. The CDR3 nucleotides read TGTGCCAGCAGTCAGTACAGGGTCGATACGCAGTATTTT. The encoded protein is CASSQYRVDTQYF.

V gene TRBV28 combines with J gene TRBJ1-5; D not certain. Trimming removed 2 bases from V and 4 bases from J, with 12 bases in between. Germline CDR1 MDHEN, CDR2 SYDVKM. The CDR3 length is 15 residues. The CDR3 bases are TGTGCCAGCAGTTTAATCACCAAGAGGAATCAGCCCCAGCATTTT. This sequence encodes CASSLITKRNQPQHF.

This chain joins TRBV6-5 and TRBJ2-5, with 7 bases lining up with TRBD1. CDR3 size: 14 residues. CDR1 and CDR2 from the germline V gene are MNHEY and SVGAGI. The ends lost 5 bases at V and 5 bases at J; junction bases unmatched: 8. For the CDR3, the DNA is TGTGCCAGCAGTCACCGGGACAGACGGGAGACCCAGTACTTC. Encoded protein: CASSHRDRRETQYF.

The V call is TRBV2, the J call TRBJ1-4; D may be TRBD1 (6 bases). The CDR3 totals 15 residues. CDR1 and CDR2 from the germline V gene are SNHLY and FYNNEI. V shed 4 bases and J shed 6 bases, with 15 bases lying between them. CDR3 coding DNA: TGTGCCAGCAGTGCCAGGGGAGGCCTGGATGAAAAACTGTTTTTT. This sequence encodes CASSARGGLDEKLFF.

The genes are TRBV9 and TRBJ2-1; the match to TRBD1 covers 10 bases. J was trimmed by 4 bases and V by 4 bases; bases with no gene match: 8. Germline V lookup: CDR1 SGDLS, CDR2 YYNGEE. This CDR3 has 16 residues. This chain's CDR3 is CASSPRQGAVYNEQFF. The CDR3 bases are TGTGCCAGCAGCCCCCGACAGGGGGCGGTTTACAATGAGCAGTTCTTC.

The V and J genes are TRBV19 and TRBJ2-2; D ambiguous. Trimming removed 8 bases from V and 1 base from J, with 8 bases in between. Looked up from germline, CDR1 is LNHDA and CDR2 is SQIVND (reference sequence). This CDR3 has 13 residues. The CDR3 coding sequence is TGTGCCAGTGAGTTGGTGAACACCGGGGAGCTGTTTTTT. Translated: CASELVNTGELFF.

The chain couples TRBV6-5 to TRBJ1-1, with 10 bases that match TRBD1. The CDR3 extends over 13 amino acids. CDR1 and CDR2 from the germline V gene are MNHEY and SVGAGI. V lost 6 bases and J lost 5; bases outside the gene matches: 3. The CDR3 region is CASSRQGATEAFF. CDR3 sequence (DNA): TGTGCCAGCAGCAGACAGGGGGCGACTGAAGCTTTCTTT.

J is TRBJ2-7 and V is TRBV7-3; a weak D match, TRBD1 (6 bases). Trimming shortened V by 2 bases and J by 3 bases, and 8 bases separated the two germline ends. Germline values: CDR1 SGHTA, CDR2 FQGTGA. CDR3 length: 13 amino acids. The CDR3 spells CASSLDRSYEQYF. Written as DNA, the CDR3 is TGTGCCAGCAGCTTAGACAGGAGCTACGAGCAGTACTTC.